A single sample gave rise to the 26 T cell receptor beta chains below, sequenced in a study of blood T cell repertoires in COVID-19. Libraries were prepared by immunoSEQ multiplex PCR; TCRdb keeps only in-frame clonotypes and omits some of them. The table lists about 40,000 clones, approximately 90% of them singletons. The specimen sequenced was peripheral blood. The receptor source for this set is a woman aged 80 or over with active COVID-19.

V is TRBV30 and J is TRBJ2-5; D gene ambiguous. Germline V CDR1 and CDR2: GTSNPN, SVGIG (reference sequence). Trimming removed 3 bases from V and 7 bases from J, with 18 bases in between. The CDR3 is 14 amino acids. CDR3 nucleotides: TGTGCCTGGAGCGCGAAGACCGTTTCGGGGACCCAGTACTTC. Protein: CAWSAKTVSGTQYF.

This chain's CDR3 is CTSSHGTSMADTQYF. The CDR3 DNA is TGCACCAGCAGCCATGGGACTAGCATGGCAGATACGCAGTATTTT. The V gene is TRBV1, the J gene TRBJ2-3; the table calls TRBD2, which could not be checked here. TRBV1 has pseudogene status. The CDR3 totals 15 residues.

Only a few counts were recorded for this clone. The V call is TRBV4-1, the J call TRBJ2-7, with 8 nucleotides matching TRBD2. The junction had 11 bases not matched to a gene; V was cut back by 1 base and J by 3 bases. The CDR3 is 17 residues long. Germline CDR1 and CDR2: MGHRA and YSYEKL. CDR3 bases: TGCGCCAGCAGCCAAGGTCAGAGCGGGGGACCCCTCTACGAGCAGTACTTC. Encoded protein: CASSQGQSGGPLYEQYF.

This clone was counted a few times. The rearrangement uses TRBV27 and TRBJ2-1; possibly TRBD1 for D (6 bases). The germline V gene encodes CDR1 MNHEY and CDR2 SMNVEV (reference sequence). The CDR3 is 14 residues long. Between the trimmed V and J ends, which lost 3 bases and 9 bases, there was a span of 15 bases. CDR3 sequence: CASSFGAGVVEQFF. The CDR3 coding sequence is TGTGCCAGCAGTTTTGGAGCAGGGGTCGTTGAGCAGTTCTTC.

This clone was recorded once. CDR3 amino acids: CATSGQNYNEQFF. CDR3 DNA: TGTGCCACCAGTGGACAGAATTACAATGAGCAGTTCTTC. This chain links TRBV24-1 with TRBJ2-1; TRBD1 is a possible D gene (5 bases). Germline loops: CDR1 KGHDR, CDR2 SFDVKD. Deletions cut 5 bases from V and 4 bases from J, with 8 bases between. This CDR3 is 13 amino acids long.

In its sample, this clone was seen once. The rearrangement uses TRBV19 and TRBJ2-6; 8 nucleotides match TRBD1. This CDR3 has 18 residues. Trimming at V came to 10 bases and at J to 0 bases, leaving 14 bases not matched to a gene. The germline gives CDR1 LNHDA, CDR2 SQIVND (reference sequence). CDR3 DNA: TGTGCCACCTCGAGACTGACAGGGGCCAGCTCTGGGGCCAACGTCCTGACTTTC. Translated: CATSRLTGASSGANVLTF. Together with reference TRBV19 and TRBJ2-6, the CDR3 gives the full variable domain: DGGITQSPKYLFRKEGQNVTLSCEQNLNHDAMYWYRQDPGQGLRLIYYSQIVNDFQKGDIAEGYSVSREKKESFPLTVTSAQKNPTAFYLCATSRLTGASSGANVLTFGAGSRLTVL.

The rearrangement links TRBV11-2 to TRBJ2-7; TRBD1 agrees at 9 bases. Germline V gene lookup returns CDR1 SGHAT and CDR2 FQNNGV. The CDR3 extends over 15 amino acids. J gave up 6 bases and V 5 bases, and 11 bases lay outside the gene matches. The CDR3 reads CASSPRTGEVIEQYF. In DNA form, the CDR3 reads TGTGCCAGCAGCCCCAGGACAGGGGAGGTAATCGAGCAGTACTTC.

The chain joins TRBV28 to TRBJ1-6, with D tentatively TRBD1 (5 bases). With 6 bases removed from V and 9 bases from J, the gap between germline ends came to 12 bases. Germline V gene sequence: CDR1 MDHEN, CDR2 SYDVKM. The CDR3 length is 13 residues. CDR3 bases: TGTGCCAGCAGGAAGGACGGGGGTTCACCCCTCCACTTT. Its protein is CASRKDGGSPLHF.

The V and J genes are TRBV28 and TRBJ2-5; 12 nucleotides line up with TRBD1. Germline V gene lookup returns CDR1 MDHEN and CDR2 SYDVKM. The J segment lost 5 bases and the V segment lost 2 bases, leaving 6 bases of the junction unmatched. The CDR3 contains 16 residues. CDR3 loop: CASSLMGQGAMETQYF. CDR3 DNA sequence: TGTGCCAGCAGTTTAATGGGACAGGGGGCGATGGAGACCCAGTACTTC.

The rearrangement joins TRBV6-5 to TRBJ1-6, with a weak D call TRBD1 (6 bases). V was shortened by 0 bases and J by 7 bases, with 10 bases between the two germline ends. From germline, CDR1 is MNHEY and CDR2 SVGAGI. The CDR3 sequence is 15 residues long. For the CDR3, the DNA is TGTGCCAGCAGTTACTCGACAGGACCAAATTCACCCCTCCACTTT. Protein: CASSYSTGPNSPLHF.

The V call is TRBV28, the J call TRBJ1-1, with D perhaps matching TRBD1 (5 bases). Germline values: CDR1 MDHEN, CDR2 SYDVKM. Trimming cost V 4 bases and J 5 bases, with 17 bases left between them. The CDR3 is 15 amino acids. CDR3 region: CASSSPGGEWTEAFF. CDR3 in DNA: TGTGCCAGCAGTTCCCCCGGGGGGGAATGGACTGAAGCTTTCTTT.

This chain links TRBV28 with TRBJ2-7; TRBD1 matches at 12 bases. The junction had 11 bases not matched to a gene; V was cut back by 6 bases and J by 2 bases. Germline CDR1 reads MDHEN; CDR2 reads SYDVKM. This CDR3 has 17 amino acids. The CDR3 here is CASSSSGTGGHTYEQYF. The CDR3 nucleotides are TGTGCCAGCAGCTCATCCGGGACAGGGGGCCACACCTACGAGCAGTACTTC.

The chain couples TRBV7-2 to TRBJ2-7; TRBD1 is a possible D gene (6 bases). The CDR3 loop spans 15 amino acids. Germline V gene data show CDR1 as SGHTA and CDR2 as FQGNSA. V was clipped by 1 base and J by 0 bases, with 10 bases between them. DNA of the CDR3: TGTGCCAGCAGCTTAGGGGGGCCTGTCTCCTACGAGCAGTACTTC. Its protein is CASSLGGPVSYEQYF.

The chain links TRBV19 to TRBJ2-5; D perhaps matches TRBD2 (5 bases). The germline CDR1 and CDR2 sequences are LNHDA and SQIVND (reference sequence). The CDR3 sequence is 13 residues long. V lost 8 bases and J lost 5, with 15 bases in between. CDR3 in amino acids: CASSMDSSETQYF. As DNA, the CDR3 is TGTGCCAGTTCTATGGACTCCTCGGAGACCCAGTACTTC.

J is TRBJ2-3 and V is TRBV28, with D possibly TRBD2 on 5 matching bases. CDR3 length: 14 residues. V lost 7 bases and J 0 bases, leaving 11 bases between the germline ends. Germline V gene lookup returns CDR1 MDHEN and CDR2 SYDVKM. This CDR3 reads CASTPGLSTDTQYF. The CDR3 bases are TGTGCCAGCACCCCAGGACTGAGCACAGATACGCAGTATTTT.

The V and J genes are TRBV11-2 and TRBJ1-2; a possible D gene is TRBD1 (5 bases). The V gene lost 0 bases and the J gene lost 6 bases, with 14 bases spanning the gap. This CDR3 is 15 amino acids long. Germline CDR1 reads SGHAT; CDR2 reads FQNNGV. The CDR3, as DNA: TGTGCCAGCAGCTTAGATCTCGGGGGGAGCGATGGCTACACCTTC. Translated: CASSLDLGGSDGYTF.

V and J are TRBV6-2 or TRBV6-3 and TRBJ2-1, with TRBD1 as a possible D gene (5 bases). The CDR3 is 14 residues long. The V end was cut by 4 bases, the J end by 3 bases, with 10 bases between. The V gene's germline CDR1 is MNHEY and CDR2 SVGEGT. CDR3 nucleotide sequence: TGTGCCAGCAGTTCAACAGACAGCTACAATGAGCAGTTCTTC. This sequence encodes CASSSTDSYNEQFF.

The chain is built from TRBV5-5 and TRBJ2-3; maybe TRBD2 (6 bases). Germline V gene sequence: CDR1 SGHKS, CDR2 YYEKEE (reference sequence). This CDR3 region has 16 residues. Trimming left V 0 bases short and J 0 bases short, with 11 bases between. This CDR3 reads CASSLVRDPSTDTQYF. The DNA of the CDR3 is TGTGCCAGCAGCTTGGTGCGGGACCCAAGCACAGATACGCAGTATTTT.

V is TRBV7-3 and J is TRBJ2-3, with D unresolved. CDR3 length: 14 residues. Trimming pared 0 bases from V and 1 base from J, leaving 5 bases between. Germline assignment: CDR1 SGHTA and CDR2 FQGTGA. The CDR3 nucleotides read TGTGCCAGCAGCTTAACTAAGCGCACAGATACGCAGTATTTT. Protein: CASSLTKRTDTQYF.

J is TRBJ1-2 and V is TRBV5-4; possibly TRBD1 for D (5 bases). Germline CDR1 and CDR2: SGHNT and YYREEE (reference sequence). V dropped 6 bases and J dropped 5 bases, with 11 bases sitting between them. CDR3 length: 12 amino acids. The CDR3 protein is CASTLGPYGYTF. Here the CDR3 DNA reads TGTGCCAGCACCCTGGGGCCTTATGGCTACACCTTC. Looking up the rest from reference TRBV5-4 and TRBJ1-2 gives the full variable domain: ETGVTQSPTHLIKTRGQQVTLRCSSQSGHNTVSWYQQALGQGPQFIFQYYREEENGRGNFPPRFSGLQFPNYSSELNVNALELDDSALYLCASTLGPYGYTFGSGTRLTVV.

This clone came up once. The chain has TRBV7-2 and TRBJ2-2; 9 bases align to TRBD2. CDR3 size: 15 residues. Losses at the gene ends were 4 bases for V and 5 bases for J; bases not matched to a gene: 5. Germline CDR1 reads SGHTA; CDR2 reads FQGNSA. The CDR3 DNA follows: TGTGCCAGCAGCTCGGGACTAGCCCTTACCGGGGAGCTGTTTTTT. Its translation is CASSSGLALTGELFF.

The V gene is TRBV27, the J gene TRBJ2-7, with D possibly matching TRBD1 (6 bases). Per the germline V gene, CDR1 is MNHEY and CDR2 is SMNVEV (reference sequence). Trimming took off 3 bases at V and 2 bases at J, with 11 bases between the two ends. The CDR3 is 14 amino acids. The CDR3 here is CASSFWDKPYEQYF. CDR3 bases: TGTGCCAGCAGTTTCTGGGACAAACCCTACGAGCAGTACTTC.

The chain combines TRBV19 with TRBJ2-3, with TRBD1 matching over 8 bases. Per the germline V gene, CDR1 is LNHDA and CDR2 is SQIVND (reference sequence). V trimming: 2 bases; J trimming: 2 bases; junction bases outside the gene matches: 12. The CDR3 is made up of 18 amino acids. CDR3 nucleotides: TGTGCCAGTAGTATAACGAACCCTGGACAGGGAGCCACAGATACGCAGTATTTT. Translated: CASSITNPGQGATDTQYF.

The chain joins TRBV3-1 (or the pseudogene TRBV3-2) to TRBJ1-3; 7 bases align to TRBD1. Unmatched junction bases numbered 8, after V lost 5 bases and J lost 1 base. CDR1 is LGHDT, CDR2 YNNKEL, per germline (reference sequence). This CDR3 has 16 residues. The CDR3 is CASSFRSTGSGNTIYF. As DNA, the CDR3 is TGTGCCAGCAGCTTTCGATCGACAGGGTCTGGAAACACCATATATTTT.

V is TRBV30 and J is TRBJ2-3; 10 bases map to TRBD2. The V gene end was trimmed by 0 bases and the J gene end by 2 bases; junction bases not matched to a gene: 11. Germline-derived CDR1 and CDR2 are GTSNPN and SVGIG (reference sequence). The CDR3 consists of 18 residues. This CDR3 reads CAWSVELAGRPFTDTQYF. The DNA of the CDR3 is TGTGCCTGGAGTGTAGAACTAGCGGGGCGACCTTTCACAGATACGCAGTATTTT.

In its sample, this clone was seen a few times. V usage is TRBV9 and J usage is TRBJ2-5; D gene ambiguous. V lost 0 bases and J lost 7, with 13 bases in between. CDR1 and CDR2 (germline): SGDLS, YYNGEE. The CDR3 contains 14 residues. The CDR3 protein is CASSVGLDTGTQYF. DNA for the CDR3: TGTGCCAGCAGCGTAGGCCTAGATACGGGGACCCAGTACTTC.